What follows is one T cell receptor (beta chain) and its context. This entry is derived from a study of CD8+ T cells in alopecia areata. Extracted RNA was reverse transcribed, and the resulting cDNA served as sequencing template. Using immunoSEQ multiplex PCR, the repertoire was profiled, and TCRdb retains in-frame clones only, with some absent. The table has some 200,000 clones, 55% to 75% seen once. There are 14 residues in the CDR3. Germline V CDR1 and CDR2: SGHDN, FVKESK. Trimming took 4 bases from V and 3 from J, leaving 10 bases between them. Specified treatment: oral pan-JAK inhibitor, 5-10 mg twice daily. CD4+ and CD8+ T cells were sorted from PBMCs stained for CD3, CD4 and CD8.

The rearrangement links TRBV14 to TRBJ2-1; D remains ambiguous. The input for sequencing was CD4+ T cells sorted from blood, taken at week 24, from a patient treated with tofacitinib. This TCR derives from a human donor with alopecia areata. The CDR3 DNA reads TGTGCCAGCAGCCCGAGCTCTTTCTACAATGAGCAGTTCTTC. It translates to CASSPSSFYNEQFF.